This entry features one TCR beta chain sequence. The data were obtained in a study of blood T cell repertoires in COVID-19. Study-wide context: Sites across the United States, Italy and Spain contributed samples from acute and convalescent COVID-19. In each case, the material was cDNA or gDNA derived from T cells, B-cell-depleted T cells, or PBMCs.

Per the study methods: Amplification of reference gene primers provided the estimated nucleated cell counts. The data were produced by immunoSEQ multiplex PCR, yet TCRdb's version contains in-frame clones alone and is incomplete. V and J calls and clone size follow that table, whereas D and trimming were derived from the DNA. The profile shows under 200,000 clones, approximately 86% of them singletons. The CDR3 totals 15 residues. Per germline, CDR1 LNHDA and CDR2 SQIVND (reference sequence). The V gene lost 5 bases and the J gene lost 0 bases, with 11 bases spanning the gap. The V gene is TRBV19, the J gene TRBJ1-5, with D possibly matching TRBD1 (6 bases). Sequencing input: peripheral blood. The receptor was derived from a man aged 55 to 69 with acute or convalescent COVID-19. DNA of the CDR3: TGTGCCAGTAGTCTTTGGACAGATAGCAATCAGCCCCAGCATTTT. Encoded protein: CASSLWTDSNQPQHF.